These T cell receptor beta chains were read from a single sample in a study of metastatic and nonmetastatic thyroid tumors. TCRdb re-called the PCR reads via MiXCR. The table shows thousands of clones, with around a third occurring only once. The sample consisted of adjacent normal tissue. Source of these receptors: a male donor with papillary thyroid cancer or a benign thyroid nodule (not recorded which). Some clones in this sample may be carry-over from other donors' samples. CDR3s leave out the opening cysteine and the closing phenylalanine or tryptophan.

j_gene | v_gene | CDR3aa
TRBJ1-6 | TRBV28 | ASKPRGSSYNSPLH
TRBJ1-5 | TRBV6-1 | ASSEARVQGAWNQPQH
TRBJ1-1 | TRBV4-2 | ASSQKRGTEAF
TRBJ2-1 | TRBV7-2 | ASSLSPYSLDEQF
TRBJ1-2 | TRBV5-8 | ASSLGRLNYGYT
TRBJ2-3 | TRBV2 | ASRLRTSGGRKDAQY
TRBJ1-5 | TRBV2 | ASSEGTGSGQPQH
TRBJ2-1 | TRBV9 | ASSLGAAF
TRBJ2-7 | TRBV20-1 | SAGPSDRRSYEQY
TRBJ2-3 | TRBV7-2 | ASSLFGDTQY
TRBJ1-6 | TRBV6-5 | ASTLGTDNSPLH
TRBJ2-1 | TRBV6-1 | ASRAGTGGRNEQF
TRBJ2-7 | TRBV6-1 | ASSSGLTYEQY
TRBJ1-6 | TRBV28 | ASRPPGSSYNSPLN
TRBJ1-1 | TRBV11-2 | ASSFGGWDRVNTEAF